This T cell receptor beta chain emerged from a study of T cells in Graves' hyperthyroidism and ophthalmopathy. Those patients with uncontrolled infection, other autoimmune disease, pregnancy or lactation were excluded. This clonotype was detected a few times. Using RNA transcripts as the source, TCR beta CDR3 regions were amplified. The HTBI primer set was used in a first-round RT-PCR of the TCR CDR3. A single record per CDR3 protein comes from TCRdb applying MiXCR to the multiplex PCR reads. The data hold about 350,000 distinct CDR3 sequences, with approximately 13% observed a single time. The clonotype comes from a woman in her twenties or thirties with Graves' hyperthyroidism. The sample comprised blood.

The CDR3 loop is CASSLDAGGAGPSGNTIYF. The CDR3 nucleotides read TGTGCCAGCAGCTTGGATGCGGGGGGGGCAGGGCCCTCTGGAAACACCATATATTTT. The rearrangement uses TRBV5-8 and TRBJ1-3; possible D gene TRBD1, 6 bases. V was clipped by 0 bases and J by 0 bases, with 19 bases between them. The germline V gene encodes CDR1 SGHTS and CDR2 YDEGEE. The CDR3 sequence is 19 residues long.